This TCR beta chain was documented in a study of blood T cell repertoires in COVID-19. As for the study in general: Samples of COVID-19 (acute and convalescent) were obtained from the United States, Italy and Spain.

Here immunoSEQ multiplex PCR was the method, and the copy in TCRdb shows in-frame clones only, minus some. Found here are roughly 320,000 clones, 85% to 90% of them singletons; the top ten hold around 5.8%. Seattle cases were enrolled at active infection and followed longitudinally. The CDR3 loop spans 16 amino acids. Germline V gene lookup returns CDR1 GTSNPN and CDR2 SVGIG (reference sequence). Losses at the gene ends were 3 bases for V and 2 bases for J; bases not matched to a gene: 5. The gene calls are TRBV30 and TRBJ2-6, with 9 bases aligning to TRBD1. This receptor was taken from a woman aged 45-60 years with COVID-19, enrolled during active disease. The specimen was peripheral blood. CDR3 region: CAWSKGQGPGANVLTF. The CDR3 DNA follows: TGTGCCTGGAGCAAGGGACAGGGCCCTGGGGCCAACGTCCTGACTTTC.